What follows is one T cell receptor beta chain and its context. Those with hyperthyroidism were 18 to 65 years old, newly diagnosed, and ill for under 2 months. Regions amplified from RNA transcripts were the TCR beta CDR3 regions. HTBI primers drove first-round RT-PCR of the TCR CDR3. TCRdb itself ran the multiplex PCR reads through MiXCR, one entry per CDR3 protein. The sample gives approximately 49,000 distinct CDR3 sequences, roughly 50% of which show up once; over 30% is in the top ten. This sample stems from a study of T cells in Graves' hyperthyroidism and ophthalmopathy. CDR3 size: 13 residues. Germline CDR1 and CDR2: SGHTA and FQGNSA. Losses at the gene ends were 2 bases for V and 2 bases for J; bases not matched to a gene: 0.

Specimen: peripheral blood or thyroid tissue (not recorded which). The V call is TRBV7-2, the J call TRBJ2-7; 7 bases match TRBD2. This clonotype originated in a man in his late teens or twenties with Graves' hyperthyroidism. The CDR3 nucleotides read TGTGCCAGCAGCTTACGGGGGGCCTACGAGCAGTACTTC. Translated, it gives CASSLRGAYEQYF.